This TCR beta chain came from a study of cytomegalovirus exposure and HLA in healthy donors. Germline V gene sequence: CDR1 SGHTA, CDR2 FQGTGA. The CDR3 sequence is 17 residues long. V gave up 5 bases and J gave up 2 bases; unmatched junction bases: 5. Amplification used 60 Vbeta primers and 13 Jbeta primers. TCRdb's table, derived via immunoSEQ multiplex PCR, lists solely in-frame clones and lacks some. The sample has fewer than 250,000 clones, 82% seen once. In regard to this clone: The antigen remains undetermined.

Study observations and caveats: Cytomegalovirus-associated TCR beta chains were listed, numbering roughly 150.

The gene calls are TRBV7-3 and TRBJ2-1; TRBD2 agrees at 14 bases. The origin of this receptor is a man aged 40-50 years in good health and CMV-seropositive. The sample comprised PBMCs. In nucleotides, the CDR3 is TGTGCCAGCAGCCCTGGGGGACTAGCGGGAGCCTACAATGAGCAGTTCTTC. Its protein product is CASSPGGLAGAYNEQFF. Complete variable domain (other parts from reference TRBV7-3 and TRBJ2-1): GAGVSQTPSNKVTEKGKYVELRCDPISGHTALYWYRQSLGQGPEFLIYFQGTGAADDSGLPNDRFFAVRPEGSVSTLKIQRTERGDSAVYLCASSPGGLAGAYNEQFFGPGTRLTVL.